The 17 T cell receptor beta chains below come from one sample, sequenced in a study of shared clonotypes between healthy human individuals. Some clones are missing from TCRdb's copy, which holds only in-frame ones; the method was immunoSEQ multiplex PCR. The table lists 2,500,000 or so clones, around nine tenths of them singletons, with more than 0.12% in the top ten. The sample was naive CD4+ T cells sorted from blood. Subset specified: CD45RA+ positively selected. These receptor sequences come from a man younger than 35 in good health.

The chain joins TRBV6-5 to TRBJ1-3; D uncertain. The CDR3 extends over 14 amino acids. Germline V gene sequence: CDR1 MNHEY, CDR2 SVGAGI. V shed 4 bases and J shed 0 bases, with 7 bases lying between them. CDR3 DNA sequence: TGTGCCAGCAGTTTCGGACTCTCTGGAAACACCATATATTTT. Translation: CASSFGLSGNTIYF.

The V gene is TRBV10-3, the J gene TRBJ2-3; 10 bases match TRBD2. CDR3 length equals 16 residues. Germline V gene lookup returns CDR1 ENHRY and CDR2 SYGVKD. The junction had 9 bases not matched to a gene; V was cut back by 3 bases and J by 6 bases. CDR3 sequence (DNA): TGTGCCATCAGTGACGTGCTAGCGGGAGTTACTGATACGCAGTATTTT. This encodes CAISDVLAGVTDTQYF.

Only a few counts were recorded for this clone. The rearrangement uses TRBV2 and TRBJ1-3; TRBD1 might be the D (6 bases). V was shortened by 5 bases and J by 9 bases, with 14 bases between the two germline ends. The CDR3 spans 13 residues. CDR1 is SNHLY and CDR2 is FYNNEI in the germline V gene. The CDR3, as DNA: TGTGCCAGCAGTTCAGGGGAAGGAGTCACCATATATTTT. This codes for CASSSGEGVTIYF.

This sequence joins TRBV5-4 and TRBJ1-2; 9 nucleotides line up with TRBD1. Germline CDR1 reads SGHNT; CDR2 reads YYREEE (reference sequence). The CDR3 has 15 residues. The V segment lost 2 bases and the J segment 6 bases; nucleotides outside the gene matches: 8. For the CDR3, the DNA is TGTGCCAGCAGCTTACGAGAGACAGGGGGGCATGGCTACACCTTC. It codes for CASSLRETGGHGYTF.

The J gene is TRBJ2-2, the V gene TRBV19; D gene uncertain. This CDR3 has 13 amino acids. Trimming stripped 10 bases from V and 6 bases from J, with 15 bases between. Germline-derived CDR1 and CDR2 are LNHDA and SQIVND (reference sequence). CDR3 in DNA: TGTGCCACGAGGCCCCCCCCCGCCGGGGAGCTGTTTTTT. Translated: CATRPPPAGELFF.

The CDR3 nucleotides are TGTGCCAGCAGTCCGAAGGTAGAGGTAGAAGCTTTCTTT. Translated, it gives CASSPKVEVEAFF. The rearrangement joins TRBV7-8 to TRBJ1-1; D gene ambiguous. There are 13 residues in the CDR3. Germline V CDR1 and CDR2: SGHVS, FQNEAQ. Trimming pared 6 bases from V and 8 bases from J, leaving 16 bases between.

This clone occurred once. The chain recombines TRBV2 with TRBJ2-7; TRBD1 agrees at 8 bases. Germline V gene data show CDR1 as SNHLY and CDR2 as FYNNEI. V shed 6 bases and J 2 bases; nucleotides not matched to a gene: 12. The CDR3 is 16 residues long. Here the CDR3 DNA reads TGTGCCAGCAGCTCCCTGGACAGGGCGGTCGCCTACGAGCAGTACTTC. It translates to CASSSLDRAVAYEQYF.

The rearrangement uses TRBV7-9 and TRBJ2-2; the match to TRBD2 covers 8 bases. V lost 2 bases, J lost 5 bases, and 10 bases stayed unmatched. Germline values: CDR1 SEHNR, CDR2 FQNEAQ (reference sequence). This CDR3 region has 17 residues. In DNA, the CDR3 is TGTGCCAGCAGCTTACAGGGTCCGGGACTAGGTACCGGGGAGCTGTTTTTT. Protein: CASSLQGPGLGTGELFF.

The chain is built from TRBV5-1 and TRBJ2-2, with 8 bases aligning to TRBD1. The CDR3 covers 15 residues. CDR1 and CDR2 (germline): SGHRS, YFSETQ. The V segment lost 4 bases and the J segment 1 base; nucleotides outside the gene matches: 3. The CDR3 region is CASSKGQGNTGELFF. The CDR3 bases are TGCGCCAGCAGCAAAGGACAGGGGAACACCGGGGAGCTGTTTTTT.

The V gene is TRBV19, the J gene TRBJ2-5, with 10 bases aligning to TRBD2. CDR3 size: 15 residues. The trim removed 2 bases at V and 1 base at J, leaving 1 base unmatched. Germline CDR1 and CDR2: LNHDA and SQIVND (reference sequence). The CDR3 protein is CASSISSGGQETQYF. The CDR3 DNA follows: TGTGCCAGTAGTATATCTAGCGGGGGCCAAGAGACCCAGTACTTC. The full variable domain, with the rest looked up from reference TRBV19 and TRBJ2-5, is DGGITQSPKYLFRKEGQNVTLSCEQNLNHDAMYWYRQDPGQGLRLIYYSQIVNDFQKGDIAEGYSVSREKKESFPLTVTSAQKNPTAFYLCASSISSGGQETQYFGPGTRLLVL.

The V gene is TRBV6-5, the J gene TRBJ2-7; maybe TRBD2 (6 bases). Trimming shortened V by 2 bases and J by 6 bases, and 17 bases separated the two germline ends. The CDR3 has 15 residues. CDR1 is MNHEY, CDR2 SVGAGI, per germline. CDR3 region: CASSYARSRTIEQYF. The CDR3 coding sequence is TGTGCCAGCAGTTACGCCAGGTCCAGGACTATCGAGCAGTACTTC.

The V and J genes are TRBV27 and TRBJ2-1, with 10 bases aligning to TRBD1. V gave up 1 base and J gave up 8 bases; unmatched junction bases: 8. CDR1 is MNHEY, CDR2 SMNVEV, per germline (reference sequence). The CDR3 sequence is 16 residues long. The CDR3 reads CASSLWGQGPSDEQFF. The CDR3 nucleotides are TGTGCCAGCAGTTTATGGGGACAGGGGCCGTCGGATGAGCAGTTCTTC.

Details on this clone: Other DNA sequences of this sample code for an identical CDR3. CDR3 residues: CAISGDRNTEAFF. CDR3 DNA: TGTGCCATCAGTGGTGACAGGAACACTGAAGCTTTCTTT. V gene TRBV10-3 combines with J gene TRBJ1-1, with D possibly TRBD1 on 5 matching bases. There are 13 residues in the CDR3. The V end was cut by 4 bases, the J end by 1 base, with 7 bases between. Germline V CDR1 and CDR2: ENHRY, SYGVKD.

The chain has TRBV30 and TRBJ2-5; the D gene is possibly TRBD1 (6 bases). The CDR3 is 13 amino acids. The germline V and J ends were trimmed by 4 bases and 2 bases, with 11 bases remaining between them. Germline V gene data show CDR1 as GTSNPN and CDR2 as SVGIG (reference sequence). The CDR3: CAWIGTKQETQYF. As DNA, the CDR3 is TGTGCCTGGATAGGGACAAAGCAAGAGACCCAGTACTTC.

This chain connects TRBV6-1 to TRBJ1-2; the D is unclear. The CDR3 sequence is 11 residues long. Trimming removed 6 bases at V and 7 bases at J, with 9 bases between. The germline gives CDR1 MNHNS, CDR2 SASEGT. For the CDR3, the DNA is TGTGCCAGCAGCGGCGGGTCTGGCTACACCTTC. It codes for CASSGGSGYTF.

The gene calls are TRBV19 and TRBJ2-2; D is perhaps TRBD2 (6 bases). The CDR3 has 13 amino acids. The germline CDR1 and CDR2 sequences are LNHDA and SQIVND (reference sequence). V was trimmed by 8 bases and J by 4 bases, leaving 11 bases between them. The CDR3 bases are TGTGCCAGTCGGAGGGAGAGCACCGGGGAGCTGTTTTTT. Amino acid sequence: CASRRESTGELFF.

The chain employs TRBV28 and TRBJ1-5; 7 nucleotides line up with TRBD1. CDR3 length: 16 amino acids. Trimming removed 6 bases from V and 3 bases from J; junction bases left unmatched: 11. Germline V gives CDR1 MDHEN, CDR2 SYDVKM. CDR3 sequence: CASSYSGTVLNQPQHF. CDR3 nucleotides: TGTGCCAGCAGCTACAGCGGGACAGTCCTCAATCAGCCCCAGCATTTT. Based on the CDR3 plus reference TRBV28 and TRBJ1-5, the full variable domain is DVKVTQSSRYLVKRTGEKVFLECVQDMDHENMFWYRQDPGLGLRLIYFSYDVKMKEKGDIPEGYSVSREKKERFSLILESASTNQTSMYLCASSYSGTVLNQPQHFGDGTRLSIL.